The next 5 T cell receptor beta chains were all read from a single sample in a study of OX40 agonist ivuxolimab in advanced cancers. The repertoire was sequenced with immunoSEQ multiplex PCR; TCRdb's copy has only in-frame clones and lacks some. The repertoire includes tens of thousands of clones, about 80% of them detected once, and approximately 4.8% sits in the top ten. This specimen was CD4+ or CD8+ T cells sorted from blood, taken in a trial of the OX40 agonist ivuxolimab. Receptors were obtained from an adult with an advanced solid tumor such as melanoma, head and neck, liver or kidney cancer.

This clone has a single count. V usage is TRBV7-9 and J usage is TRBJ2-7; 9 bases line up with TRBD1. This CDR3 is 15 amino acids long. The junction had 6 bases not matched to a gene; V was cut back by 6 bases and J by 0 bases. From germline, CDR1 is SEHNR and CDR2 FQNEAQ (reference sequence). The CDR3, as DNA: TGTGCCAGCAGTTCCCGGGACAGGGCCTCCTACGAGCAGTACTTC. Translating gives CASSSRDRASYEQYF.

The rearrangement links TRBV29-1 to TRBJ1-2; D remains unclear. V was shortened by 6 bases and J by 0 bases, with 14 bases between the two germline ends. Germline V gene data show CDR1 as SQVTM and CDR2 as ANQGSEA. The CDR3 contains 14 residues. The CDR3 DNA sequence: TGCAGCGTGGAACCTATGGGGTCTAACTATGGCTACACCTTC. It is translated as CSVEPMGSNYGYTF.

A few counts support this clone. V and J are TRBV19 and TRBJ1-2; 12 bases map to TRBD1. Germline V gives CDR1 LNHDA, CDR2 SQIVND (reference sequence). V dropped 3 bases and J dropped 2; count of bases not matched to a gene: 4. The CDR3 consists of 16 residues. DNA of the CDR3: TGTGCCAGTAGTATCGTCGGGACAGGGGGCAACTATGGCTACACCTTC. It yields the protein CASSIVGTGGNYGYTF.

This clone is medium-sized by share. V and J are TRBV7-2 and TRBJ2-7; D is undetermined. This CDR3 is 14 amino acids long. Trimming took off 2 bases at V and 7 bases at J, with 15 bases between the two ends. Germline CDR1 reads SGHTA; CDR2 reads FQGNSA. CDR3 coding DNA: TGTGCCAGCAGCTTAAGTCCGGTGACTGGTGAGCAGTACTTC. It codes for CASSLSPVTGEQYF.

The chain joins TRBV27 to TRBJ1-2; unclear D gene. This CDR3 comprises 13 residues. Trimming took 3 bases from V and 6 from J, leaving 11 bases between them. Germline V gene data show CDR1 as MNHEY and CDR2 as SMNVEV (reference sequence). The CDR3 loop reads CASSFRTGNGYTF. CDR3 coding DNA: TGTGCCAGCAGTTTCCGGACGGGGAATGGCTACACCTTC.